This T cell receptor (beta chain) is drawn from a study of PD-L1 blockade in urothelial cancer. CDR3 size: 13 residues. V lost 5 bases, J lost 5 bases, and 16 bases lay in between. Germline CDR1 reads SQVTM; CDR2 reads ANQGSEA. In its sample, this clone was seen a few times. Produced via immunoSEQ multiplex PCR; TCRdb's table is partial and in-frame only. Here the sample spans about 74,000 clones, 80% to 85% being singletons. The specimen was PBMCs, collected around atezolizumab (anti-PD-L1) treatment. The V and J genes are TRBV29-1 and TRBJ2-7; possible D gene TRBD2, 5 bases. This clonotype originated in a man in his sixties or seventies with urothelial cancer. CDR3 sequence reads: CSVRPEGPDEQYF. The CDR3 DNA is TGCAGCGTTAGGCCCGAGGGCCCTGACGAGCAGTACTTC.